A single sample gave rise to the 10 T cell receptor beta chains below, sequenced in a study of shared clonotypes between healthy human individuals. Assay used: immunoSEQ multiplex PCR; TCRdb lists only in-frame clones, some missing. The sample yields roughly 120,000 clones, around two thirds seen once. The source material was memory CD8+ T cells sorted from blood. This sample's subset: CD45RO+ cells pooled with CCR7-negative TemRA cells. Receptors originate from a woman in her 30s in good health.

This chain joins TRBV27 and TRBJ1-6; no firm D call. The germline gives CDR1 MNHEY, CDR2 SMNVEV (reference sequence). Trimming left V 6 bases short and J 7 bases short, with 16 bases between. The CDR3 sequence is 15 residues long. The CDR3 sequence is CASRLLGNKNSPLHF. The CDR3, as DNA: TGTGCCAGCAGACTACTGGGTAATAAGAATTCACCCCTCCACTTT.

CDR3 sequence: CASSSKTLTGFVSGANVLTF. The CDR3 nucleotides read TGTGCCAGCAGTTCAAAAACCCTGACAGGGTTTGTCTCTGGGGCCAACGTCCTGACTTTC. This rearrangement joins TRBV28 to TRBJ2-6; 7 bases map to TRBD1. CDR1 MDHEN and CDR2 SYDVKM come from the germline V gene. The CDR3 contains 20 residues. V shed 4 bases, J shed 0 bases, and the junction held 15 bases outside the gene matches.

This sequence joins TRBV19 and TRBJ2-2, with D possibly TRBD1 on 6 matching bases. This CDR3 comprises 13 residues. The V gene's germline CDR1 is LNHDA and CDR2 SQIVND (reference sequence). Trimming left V 3 bases short and J 6 bases short, with 8 bases between. The CDR3 protein is CASSIGGSGELFF. The CDR3 nucleotides read TGTGCCAGTAGTATTGGGGGCTCCGGGGAGCTGTTTTTT.

The rearrangement uses TRBV15 and TRBJ1-4; the D is unclear. The CDR3 consists of 17 residues. From germline, CDR1 is LNHNV and CDR2 YYDKDF (reference sequence). Trimming removed 3 bases from V and 0 bases from J, with 14 bases in between. The CDR3 DNA follows: TGTGCCACCAGCAGTCCGCGAGGAGTCCCAACTAATGAAAAACTGTTTTTT. Encoded protein: CATSSPRGVPTNEKLFF.

The V and J genes are TRBV7-9 and TRBJ2-1; D uncertain. V lost 3 bases to trimming and J lost 4 bases, with 13 bases between them. The CDR3 is 15 amino acids. Germline V CDR1 and CDR2: SEHNR, FQNEAQ (reference sequence). CDR3 protein: CASSFPGERYNEQFF. The CDR3 DNA reads TGTGCCAGCAGCTTTCCGGGCGAACGGTACAATGAGCAGTTCTTC. The full variable domain, its missing parts supplied by reference TRBV7-9 and TRBJ2-1, is DTGVSQNPRHKITKRGQNVTFRCDPISEHNRLYWYRQTLGQGPEFLTYFQNEAQLEKSRLLSDRFSAERPKGSFSTLEIQRTEQGDSAMYLCASSFPGERYNEQFFGPGTRLTVL.

Regarding this clone: Germline and junction disagree at one end, which may indicate a read error. The CDR3 region has the DNA TGTGCCAGCAGTTTAGCGGGAGGGACGGCCTACGAGCAGTACTTC. Translated: CASSLAGGTAYEQYF. V is TRBV7-8 and J is TRBJ2-7, with 11 bases that match TRBD2. In germline, CDR1 is SGHVS, CDR2 FQNEAQ. The CDR3 runs 15 residues.

The CDR3 DNA sequence: TGTGCCAGCAGCTTCGAGGTGGGAAGCACAGATACGCAGTATTTT. Translating gives CASSFEVGSTDTQYF. V is TRBV13 and J is TRBJ2-3; D call uncertain. The CDR3 is 15 amino acids. Germline V lookup: CDR1 PRHDT, CDR2 FYEKMQ (reference sequence). Trimming removed 3 bases at V and 0 bases at J, with 10 bases between.

J is TRBJ1-4 and V is TRBV2, with a weak D call TRBD1 (6 bases). The V end lost 4 bases, the J end lost 8 bases, and 14 bases lay between the germline ends. The CDR3 covers 14 residues. The germline gives CDR1 SNHLY, CDR2 FYNNEI. The CDR3 protein is CASSATSGGEKLFF. CDR3 nucleotides: TGTGCCAGCAGTGCCACTTCCGGGGGCGAAAAACTGTTTTTT.

The J gene is TRBJ2-5, the V gene TRBV4-1, with 9 bases matching TRBD2. The J call is in doubt because the DNA end fits TRBJ2-7 better. The germline gives CDR1 MGHRA, CDR2 YSYEKL. The CDR3 length is 13 residues. The CDR3 sequence is CASSQTSGYEQYF. In nucleotides, the CDR3 is TGCGCCAGCAGCCAGACTAGCGGCTACGAGCAGTACTTC.

This rearrangement joins TRBV2 to TRBJ2-7, with 9 bases fitting TRBD1. The V and J ends lost 11 bases and 0 bases, in that order; junction bases with no gene match: 11. This CDR3 is 15 amino acids long. Germline-derived CDR1 and CDR2 are SNHLY and FYNNEI. The CDR3 here is CACLIEGQGSYEQYF. The CDR3 DNA is TGTGCCTGCTTAATTGAGGGACAGGGCTCCTACGAGCAGTACTTC.